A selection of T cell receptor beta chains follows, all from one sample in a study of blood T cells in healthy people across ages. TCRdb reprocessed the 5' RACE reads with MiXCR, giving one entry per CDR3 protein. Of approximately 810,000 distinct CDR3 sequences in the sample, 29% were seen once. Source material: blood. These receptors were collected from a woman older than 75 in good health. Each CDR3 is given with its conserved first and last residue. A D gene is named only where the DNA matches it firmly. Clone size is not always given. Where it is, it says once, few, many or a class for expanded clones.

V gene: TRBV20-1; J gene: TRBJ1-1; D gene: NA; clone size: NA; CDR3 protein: CSVPRGENTEAFF; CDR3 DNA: TGCAGTGTTCCCAGGGGTGAGAACACTGAAGCTTTCTTT
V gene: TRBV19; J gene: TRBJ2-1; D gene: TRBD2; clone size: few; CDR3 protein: CASSITSGGRYNEQFF; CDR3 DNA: TGTGCCAGTAGTATAACTAGCGGGGGGAGATACAATGAGCAGTTCTTC
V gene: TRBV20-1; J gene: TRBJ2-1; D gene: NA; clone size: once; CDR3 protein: CSATRWLVGIIDRSYNEQFF; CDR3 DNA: TGCAGTGCTACAAGGTGGCTAGTGGGGATCATTGACAGGTCCTACAATGAGCAGTTCTTC
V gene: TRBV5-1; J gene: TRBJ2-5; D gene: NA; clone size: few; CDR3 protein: CASSLVSGAQETQYF; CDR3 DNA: TGCGCCAGCAGCTTGGTATCGGGGGCCCAAGAGACCCAGTACTTC
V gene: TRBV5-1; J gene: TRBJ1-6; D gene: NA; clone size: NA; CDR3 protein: CASSSPETGMVGPLHF; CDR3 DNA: TGCGCCAGCAGCTCCCCGGAAACAGGGATGGTAGGACCCCTCCACTTT
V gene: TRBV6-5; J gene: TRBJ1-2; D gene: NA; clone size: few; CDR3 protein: CASSALEFGYGYTF; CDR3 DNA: TGTGCCAGCAGCGCGCTGGAGTTCGGCTATGGCTACACCTTC
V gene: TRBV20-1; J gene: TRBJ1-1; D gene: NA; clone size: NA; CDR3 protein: CSAVQENTEAFF; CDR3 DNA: TGCAGTGCTGTACAGGAGAACACTGAAGCTTTCTTT
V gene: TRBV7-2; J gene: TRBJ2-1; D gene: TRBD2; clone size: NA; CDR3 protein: CASSLRAGGGSDEQFF; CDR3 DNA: TGTGCCAGCAGCTTACGCGCGGGGGGTGGGTCGGATGAGCAGTTCTTC
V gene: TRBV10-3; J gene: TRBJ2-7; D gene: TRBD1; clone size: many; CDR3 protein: CAISRTGGYEQYF; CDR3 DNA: TGTGCCATCAGTAGGACAGGGGGGTACGAGCAGTACTTC
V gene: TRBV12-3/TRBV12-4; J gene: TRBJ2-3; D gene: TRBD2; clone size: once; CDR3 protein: CASSLDLAGDTQYF; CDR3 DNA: TGTGCCAGCAGTTTGGACCTAGCGGGCGATACGCAGTATTTT
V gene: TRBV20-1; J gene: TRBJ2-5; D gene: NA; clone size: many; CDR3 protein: CSARPRDMRETQYF; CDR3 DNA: TGCAGTGCTAGGCCTCGGGACATGCGAGAGACCCAGTACTTC
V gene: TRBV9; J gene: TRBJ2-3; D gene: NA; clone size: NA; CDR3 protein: CASSVDGLVDTQYF; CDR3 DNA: TGTGCCAGCAGCGTCGACGGCTTGGTGGATACGCAGTATTTT
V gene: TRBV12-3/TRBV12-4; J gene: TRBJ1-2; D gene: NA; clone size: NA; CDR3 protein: CASRRGVNYGYTF; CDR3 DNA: TGTGCCAGCCGCCGCGGAGTAAACTATGGCTACACCTTC
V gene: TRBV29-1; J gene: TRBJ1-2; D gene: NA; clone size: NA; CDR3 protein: CSVEDLLGGGYTF; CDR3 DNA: TGCAGCGTTGAAGATCTTCTGGGGGGTGGCTACACCTTC
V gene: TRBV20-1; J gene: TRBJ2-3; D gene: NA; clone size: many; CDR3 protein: CSAKRLVTSPDTQYF; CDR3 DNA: TGCAGTGCAAAACGACTAGTCACCTCCCCAGATACGCAGTATTTT
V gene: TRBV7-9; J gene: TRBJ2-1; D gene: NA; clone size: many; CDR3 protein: CASSLGIPGNEQFF; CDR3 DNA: TGTGCCAGCAGCTTGGGCATCCCAGGGAATGAGCAGTTCTTC
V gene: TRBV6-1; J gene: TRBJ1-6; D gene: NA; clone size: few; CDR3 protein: CASSEGQNSPLHF; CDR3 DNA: TGTGCCAGCAGTGAAGGACAGAATTCACCCCTCCACTTT
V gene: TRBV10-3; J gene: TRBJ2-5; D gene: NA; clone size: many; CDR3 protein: CAISEWDLETQYF; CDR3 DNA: TGTGCCATCAGTGAGTGGGATCTGGAGACCCAGTACTTC
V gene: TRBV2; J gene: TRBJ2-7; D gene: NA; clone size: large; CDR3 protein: CASRAELYEQYF; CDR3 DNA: TGTGCCAGCAGAGCCGAACTCTACGAGCAGTACTTC
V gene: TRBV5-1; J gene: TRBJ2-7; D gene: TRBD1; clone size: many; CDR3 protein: CASSRTGDPYEQYF; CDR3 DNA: TGCGCCAGCAGCCGTACAGGGGATCCCTACGAGCAGTACTTC
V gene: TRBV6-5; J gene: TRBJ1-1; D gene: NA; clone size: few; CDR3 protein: CASSYSGGKSEAFF; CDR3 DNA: TGTGCCAGCAGTTACTCAGGGGGTAAATCTGAAGCTTTCTTT
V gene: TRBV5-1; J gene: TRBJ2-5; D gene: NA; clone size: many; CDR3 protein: CASSPTGKETQYF; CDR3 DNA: TGTGCCAGCAGCCCCACAGGGAAAGAGACCCAGTACTTC
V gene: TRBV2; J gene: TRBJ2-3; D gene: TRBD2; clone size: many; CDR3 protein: CAKTGTSGGPSTDTQYF; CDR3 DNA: TGTGCCAAGACCGGGACTAGCGGGGGACCTAGCACAGATACGCAGTATTTT
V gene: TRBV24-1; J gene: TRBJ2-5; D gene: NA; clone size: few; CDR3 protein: CATSDPGHAAQYF; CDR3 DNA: TGTGCCACCAGTGACCCCGGACACGCGGCCCAGTACTTC
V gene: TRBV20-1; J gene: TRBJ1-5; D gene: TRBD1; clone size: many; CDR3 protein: CSALPRTGGNQPQHF; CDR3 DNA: TGCAGTGCCCTCCCCCGGACAGGGGGGAATCAGCCCCAGCATTTT
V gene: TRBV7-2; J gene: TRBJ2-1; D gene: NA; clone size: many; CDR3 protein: CASRGTFSYNEQFF; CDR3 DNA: TGTGCCAGCAGGGGGACCTTCTCCTACAATGAGCAGTTCTTC
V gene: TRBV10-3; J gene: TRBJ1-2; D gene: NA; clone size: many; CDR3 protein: CAIRGPGADGYTF; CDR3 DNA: TGTGCCATCAGGGGACCGGGGGCCGATGGCTACACCTTC
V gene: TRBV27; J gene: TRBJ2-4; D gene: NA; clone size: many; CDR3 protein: CASSSSLAKNIQYF; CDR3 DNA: TGTGCCAGCAGTTCAAGCCTAGCCAAAAACATTCAGTACTTC
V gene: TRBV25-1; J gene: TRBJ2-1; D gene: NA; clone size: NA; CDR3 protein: CAGSDRDPRTFNEQFF; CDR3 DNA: TGTGCCGGTAGTGATAGGGACCCACGTACATTCAATGAGCAGTTCTTC
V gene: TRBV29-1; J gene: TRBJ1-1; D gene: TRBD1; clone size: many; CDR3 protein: CSALTGVNTEAFF; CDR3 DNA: TGCAGCGCCCTGACAGGGGTAAACACTGAAGCTTTCTTT
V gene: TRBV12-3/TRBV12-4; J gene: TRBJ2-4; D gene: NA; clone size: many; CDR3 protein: CASSVQGSAKNIQYF; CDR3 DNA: TGTGCCAGCAGCGTACAGGGTTCGGCCAAAAACATTCAGTACTTC
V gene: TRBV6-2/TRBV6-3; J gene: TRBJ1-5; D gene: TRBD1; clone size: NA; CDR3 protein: CASSYSIAQGGHKRYSNQPQHF; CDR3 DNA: TGTGCCAGCAGTTACTCGATTGCCCAGGGGGGACACAAACGCTATAGCAATCAGCCCCAGCATTTT
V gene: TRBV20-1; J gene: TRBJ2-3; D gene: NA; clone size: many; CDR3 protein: CSAQAVGTDTQYF; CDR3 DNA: TGCAGTGCCCAGGCGGTCGGTACAGATACGCAGTATTTT
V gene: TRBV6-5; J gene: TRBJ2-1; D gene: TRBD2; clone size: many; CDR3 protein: CASSPERGAYNEQFF; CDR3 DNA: TGTGCCAGCAGTCCCGAGCGGGGGGCATACAATGAGCAGTTCTTC
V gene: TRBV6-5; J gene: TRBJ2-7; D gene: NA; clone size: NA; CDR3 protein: CASSSEGGGQVDEQYF; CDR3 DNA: TGTGCCAGCAGTTCAGAAGGCGGGGGCCAGGTCGACGAGCAGTACTTC
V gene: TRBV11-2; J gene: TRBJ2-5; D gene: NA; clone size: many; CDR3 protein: CASSTGAGQETQYF; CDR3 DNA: TGTGCCAGCAGCACGGGGGCTGGCCAAGAGACCCAGTACTTC
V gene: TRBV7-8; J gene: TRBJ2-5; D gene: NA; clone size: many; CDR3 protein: CASSQTQRLDGRETQYF; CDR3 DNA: TGTGCCAGCAGCCAAACCCAGCGACTAGATGGTCGAGAGACCCAGTACTTC
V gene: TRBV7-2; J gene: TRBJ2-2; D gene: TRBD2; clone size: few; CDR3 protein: CASSLYPTAAGAGTGELFF; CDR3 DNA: TGTGCCAGCAGCTTATACCCCACAGCAGCGGGGGCGGGCACCGGGGAGCTGTTTTTT
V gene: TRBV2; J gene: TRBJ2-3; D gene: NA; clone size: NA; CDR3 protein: CASSTLSGGMDTQYF; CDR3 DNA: TGTGCCAGCAGTACCCTGAGTGGGGGGATGGATACGCAGTATTTT
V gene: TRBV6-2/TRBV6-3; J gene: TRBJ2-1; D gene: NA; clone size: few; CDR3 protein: CASSKAGGNEQFF; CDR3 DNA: TGTGCCAGCTCGAAAGCGGGCGGCAATGAGCAGTTCTTC
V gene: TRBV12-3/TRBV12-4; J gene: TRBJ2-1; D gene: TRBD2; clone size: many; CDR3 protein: CASSGTRGWNEQFF; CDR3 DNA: TGTGCCAGCAGCGGGACTAGGGGGTGGAATGAGCAGTTCTTC
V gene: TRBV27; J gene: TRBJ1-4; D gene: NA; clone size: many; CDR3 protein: CASAYGTTNEKLFF; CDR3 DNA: TGTGCCAGCGCTTACGGGACAACTAATGAAAAACTGTTTTTT
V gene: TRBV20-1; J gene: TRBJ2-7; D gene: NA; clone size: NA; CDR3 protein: CSARDWANYEQYF; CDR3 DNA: TGCAGTGCTAGAGATTGGGCGAACTACGAGCAGTACTTC
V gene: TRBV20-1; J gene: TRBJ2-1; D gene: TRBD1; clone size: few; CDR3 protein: CSAMDRVGRQFF; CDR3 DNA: TGCAGTGCAATGGACAGGGTTGGACGTCAGTTCTTC
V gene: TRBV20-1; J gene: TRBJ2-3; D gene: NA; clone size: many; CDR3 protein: CSARFDSSKTDTQYF; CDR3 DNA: TGCAGTGCTAGATTCGACAGCAGTAAGACAGATACGCAGTATTTT
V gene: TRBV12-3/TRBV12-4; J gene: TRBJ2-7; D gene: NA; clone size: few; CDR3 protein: CASSSSPSGFNYEQYF; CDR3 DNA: TGTGCCAGCAGTTCCAGCCCCTCCGGGTTCAACTACGAGCAGTACTTC
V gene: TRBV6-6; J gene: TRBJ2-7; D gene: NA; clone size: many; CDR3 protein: CASTLQSSYEQYF; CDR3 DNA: TGTGCCAGCACCTTACAAAGCTCCTACGAGCAGTACTTC
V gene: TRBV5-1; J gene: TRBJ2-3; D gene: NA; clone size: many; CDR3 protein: CASSQGRMFTDTQYF; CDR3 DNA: TGCGCCAGCAGCCAAGGACGGATGTTCACAGATACGCAGTATTTT